This T cell receptor beta chain was captured in a study of T cell repertoires in cytomegalovirus infection. Study in general: The public TCR beta signatures pointed to both CMV infection and matching HLA type.

Per germline, CDR1 DFQATT and CDR2 SNEGSKA (reference sequence). CDR3 size: 14 residues. Losses at the gene ends were 3 bases for V and 4 bases for J; bases not matched to a gene: 9. This clonotype was recorded many times. A single record per CDR3 protein comes from TCRdb applying MiXCR to the reads. The data hold almost 300,000 distinct CDR3 sequences, with roughly 9.3% observed a single time. The sequenced sample consisted of PBMCs. The V call is TRBV20-1, the J call TRBJ2-7; 7 bases line up with TRBD1. This receptor was obtained from a human donor in good health (CMV status not recorded). Some clones in this sample may be carry-over from other donors' samples. In nucleotides, the CDR3 is TGCAGTGCTAGTGCCCGGGACAGACCTTACGAGCAGTACGTC. Its protein is CSASARDRPYEQYV.